Below are 19 T cell receptor beta chains sequenced from a single sample in a study of T cell responses to AZD1222 COVID-19 vaccine (dated by TCRdb to about 2021). The time point tag for this specimen amounts to: baseline before first vaccination. The receptor library was made with the immunoSEQ multiplex PCR assay. This immuneACCESS table, as held by TCRdb, lists in-frame sequences with V and J called but not all clones. Of the missing ones, under half trace to an unresolved V gene in checked studies; the others have no known cause. The sample table lists 150,000 or so clones, roughly 90% of them with a count of one. The ten largest clonotypes hold under 4.5% of the sample. This sample comprised peripheral blood, obtained on day 0 of AZD1222 vaccination. These receptors all stem from an adult in good health.

The chain uses TRBV12-5 and TRBJ1-1; a weak D match, TRBD1 (6 bases). The germline gives CDR1 LGHNT, CDR2 FRNRAP. This CDR3 region has 13 residues. V dropped 6 bases and J dropped 1 base, with 9 bases sitting between them. The CDR3 loop is CASGRGGNTEAFF. In nucleotides, the CDR3 is TGTGCTAGTGGCAGGGGTGGGAACACTGAAGCTTTCTTT.

The rearrangement joins TRBV5-1 to TRBJ1-1; unclear D gene. The CDR3 runs 15 residues. Germline V gene sequence: CDR1 SGHRS, CDR2 YFSETQ. The V and J ends lost 0 bases and 1 base respectively, with 10 bases between them. For the CDR3, the DNA is TGCGCCAGCAGCTTGGTCGCAGGCCCGAACACTGAAGCTTTCTTT. Encoded protein: CASSLVAGPNTEAFF.

The chain couples TRBV6-5 to TRBJ2-5; D may be TRBD1 (6 bases). The CDR3 contains 14 residues. From germline, CDR1 is MNHEY and CDR2 SVGAGI. V lost 2 bases to trimming and J lost 4 bases, with 11 bases between them. This CDR3 reads CASSYARTVETQYF. CDR3 nucleotide sequence: TGTGCCAGCAGTTACGCCCGGACAGTAGAGACCCAGTACTTC.

CDR3 DNA: TGTGCCAGCAGCGCCTCCGGGACAGGGGGCTCTGGAAACACCATATATTTT. It is translated as CASSASGTGGSGNTIYF. The chain couples TRBV7-2 to TRBJ1-3; TRBD1 matches at 11 bases. The CDR3 sequence is 17 residues long. V lost 5 bases to trimming and J lost 0 bases; unmatched junction nucleotides: 6. Germline CDR1 reads SGHTA; CDR2 reads FQGNSA. The full variable domain, in which reference TRBV7-2 and TRBJ1-3 provide the parts outside the CDR3, is GAGVSQSPSNKVTEKGKDVELRCDPISGHTALYWYRQSLGQGLEFLIYFQGNSAPDKSGLPSDRFSAERTGGSVSTLTIQRTQQEDSAVYLCASSASGTGGSGNTIYFGEGSWLTVV.

The chain is built from TRBV12-3 or TRBV12-4 and TRBJ2-1; D call uncertain. The V and J ends lost 3 bases and 9 bases respectively, with 9 bases between them. This CDR3 has 12 amino acids. The CDR3 here is CASSFGLSEQFF. CDR3 bases: TGTGCCAGCAGTTTTGGGCTCAGTGAGCAGTTCTTC.

The chain carries TRBV3-1 (or the pseudogene TRBV3-2) and TRBJ2-5; 8 bases match TRBD2. The CDR3 totals 16 residues. Germline assignment: CDR1 LGHDT and CDR2 YNNKEL (reference sequence). The junction had 9 bases not matched to a gene; V was cut back by 1 base and J by 5 bases. CDR3 sequence (DNA): TGTGCCAGCAGCCAAGTCTGCCGGGAGGGTCTGGAGACCCAGTACTTC. Translated: CASSQVCREGLETQYF.

The chain recombines TRBV15 with TRBJ2-7; D is possibly TRBD1 (5 bases). The CDR3 has 15 amino acids. Trimming took off 1 base at V and 5 bases at J, with 15 bases between the two ends. CDR1 and CDR2 from the germline V gene are LNHNV and YYDKDF (reference sequence). This chain's CDR3 is CATSRGGQGEDEQYF. The CDR3 coding sequence is TGTGCCACCAGCAGAGGGGGTCAGGGTGAGGACGAGCAGTACTTC.

The chain combines TRBV2 with TRBJ1-4, with a possible D match to TRBD1 (6 bases). V dropped 7 bases and J dropped 13 bases, with 19 bases sitting between them. Germline loops: CDR1 SNHLY, CDR2 FYNNEI. This CDR3 spans 13 amino acids. For the CDR3, the DNA is TGTGCCAGCACCACCGGGACACGAAGGGGACTGTTTTTT. This encodes CASTTGTRRGLFF.

The count of this clone is one. The chain employs TRBV10-2 and TRBJ1-2, with D unclear. The length of the CDR3 is 11 residues. Trimming shortened V by 8 bases and J by 3 bases, and 7 bases separated the two germline ends. Looked up from germline, CDR1 is WSHSY and CDR2 is SAAADI. The CDR3 DNA is TGCGCCAGCCAAGCGGACTATGGCTACACCTTC. Amino acid sequence: CASQADYGYTF.

This chain links TRBV28 with TRBJ1-6; weak D call: TRBD1 (6 bases). Trimming removed 2 bases at V and 7 bases at J, with 9 bases between. The germline V gene has CDR1 MDHEN and CDR2 SYDVKM. CDR3 length: 14 amino acids. The CDR3 bases are TGTGCCAGCAGTTTAGCAGGGGTCAATTCACCCCTCCACTTT. Translated: CASSLAGVNSPLHF.

This chain links TRBV28 with TRBJ1-1; D not certain. The CDR3 length is 13 residues. Germline loops: CDR1 MDHEN, CDR2 SYDVKM. The V end was cut by 6 bases, the J end by 8 bases, with 16 bases between. This CDR3 reads CASREGIVGEAFF. CDR3 nucleotide sequence: TGTGCCAGCAGGGAGGGTATTGTCGGGGAAGCTTTCTTT.

This clone was seen at least ten times. Other DNA sequences in this sample translate to the same CDR3. The chain couples TRBV9 to TRBJ2-7, with no clear D. Germline CDR1 is SGDLS and CDR2 is YYNGEE. Trimming shortened V by 0 bases and J by 0 bases, and 10 bases separated the two germline ends. The CDR3 consists of 15 residues. CDR3 in amino acids: CASSVGDSSSYEQYF. For the CDR3, the DNA is TGTGCCAGCAGCGTAGGTGATTCTAGCTCCTACGAGCAGTACTTC.

The rearrangement uses TRBV6-6 and TRBJ1-1, with 11 bases lining up with TRBD1. Trimming at V came to 4 bases and at J to 3 bases, leaving 4 bases not matched to a gene. The germline V gene encodes CDR1 MNHNY and CDR2 SVGAGI (reference sequence). The CDR3 length is 15 residues. The CDR3 reads CASSSRDRGDTEAFF. The CDR3 coding sequence is TGTGCCAGCAGTTCCCGGGACAGGGGGGACACTGAAGCTTTCTTT.

V usage is TRBV29-1 and J usage is TRBJ2-1, with TRBD1 identical over 7 bases. This CDR3 has 12 residues. The germline CDR1 and CDR2 sequences are SQVTM and ANQGSEA. The CDR3 sequence is CNFRTGSNEQFF. In DNA, the CDR3 is TGCAACTTCCGGACAGGAAGCAATGAGCAGTTCTTC.

The DNA of the CDR3 is TGTGCCAGCAGATCGGACAGAGCCTACGAGCAGTACTTC. Residues: CASRSDRAYEQYF. V gene TRBV2 combines with J gene TRBJ2-7; D is perhaps TRBD1 (6 bases). This CDR3 has 13 residues. Between the trimmed V and J ends, which lost 6 bases and 2 bases, there was a span of 11 bases. From germline, CDR1 is SNHLY and CDR2 FYNNEI.

This chain joins TRBV4-3 and TRBJ2-3, with 12 positions matching TRBD2. The ends lost 8 bases at V and 7 bases at J; junction bases unmatched: 7. The CDR3 contains 14 residues. Germline CDR1 and CDR2: LGHNA and YSLEER. CDR3 region: CASSGLAGRNTQYF. In nucleotides, the CDR3 is TGCGCCAGCTCCGGACTAGCGGGAAGAAATACGCAGTATTTT.

The chain employs TRBV9 and TRBJ2-2; possible D gene TRBD1, 5 bases. CDR3 length: 13 amino acids. Deletions cut 4 bases from V and 5 bases from J, with 9 bases between. CDR1 is SGDLS, CDR2 YYNGEE, per germline. CDR3 sequence (DNA): TGTGCCAGCAGCTCAGGGTGGACCGGGGAGCTGTTTTTT. This sequence encodes CASSSGWTGELFF. The whole variable domain, filled in from reference TRBV9 and TRBJ2-2, reads DSGVTQTPKHLITATGQRVTLRCSPRSGDLSVYWYQQSLDQGLQFLIQYYNGEERAKGNILERFSAQQFPDLHSELNLSSLELGDSALYFCASSSGWTGELFFGEGSRLTVL.

The gene calls are TRBV6-5 and TRBJ2-7; D remains unclear. This CDR3 spans 14 amino acids. Trimming took 6 bases from V and 1 from J, leaving 13 bases between them. The germline V gene encodes CDR1 MNHEY and CDR2 SVGAGI. The CDR3 DNA reads TGTGCCAGCAGCCTGGGGTATTATTCCTACGAGCAGTACTTC. It encodes CASSLGYYSYEQYF.

This sequence joins TRBV25-1 and TRBJ1-2, with D tentatively TRBD1 (5 bases). The CDR3 contains 15 residues. V lost 4 bases and J lost 5, with 17 bases in between. Germline CDR1 is MGHDK and CDR2 is SYGVNS. The CDR3 here is CASSGGVGGRYGYTF. CDR3 coding DNA: TGTGCCAGCAGTGGGGGGGTAGGTGGGCGTTATGGCTACACCTTC.